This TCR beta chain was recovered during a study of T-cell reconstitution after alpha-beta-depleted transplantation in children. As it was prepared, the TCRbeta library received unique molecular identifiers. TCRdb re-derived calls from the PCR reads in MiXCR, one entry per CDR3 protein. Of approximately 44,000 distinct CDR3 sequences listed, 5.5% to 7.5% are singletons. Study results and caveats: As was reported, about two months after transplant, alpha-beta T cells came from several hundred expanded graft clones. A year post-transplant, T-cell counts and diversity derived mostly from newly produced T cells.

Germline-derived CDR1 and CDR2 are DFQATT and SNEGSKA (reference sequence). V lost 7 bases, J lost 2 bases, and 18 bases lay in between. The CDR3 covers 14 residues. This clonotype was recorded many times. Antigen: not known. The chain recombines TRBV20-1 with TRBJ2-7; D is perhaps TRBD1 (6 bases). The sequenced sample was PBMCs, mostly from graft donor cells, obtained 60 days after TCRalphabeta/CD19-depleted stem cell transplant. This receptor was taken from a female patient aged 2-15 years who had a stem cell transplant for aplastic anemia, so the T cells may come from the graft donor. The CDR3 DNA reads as TGCAGTGTTCAGGGGACGGGACGCGCCTACGAGCAGTACTTC. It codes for CSVQGTGRAYEQYF.